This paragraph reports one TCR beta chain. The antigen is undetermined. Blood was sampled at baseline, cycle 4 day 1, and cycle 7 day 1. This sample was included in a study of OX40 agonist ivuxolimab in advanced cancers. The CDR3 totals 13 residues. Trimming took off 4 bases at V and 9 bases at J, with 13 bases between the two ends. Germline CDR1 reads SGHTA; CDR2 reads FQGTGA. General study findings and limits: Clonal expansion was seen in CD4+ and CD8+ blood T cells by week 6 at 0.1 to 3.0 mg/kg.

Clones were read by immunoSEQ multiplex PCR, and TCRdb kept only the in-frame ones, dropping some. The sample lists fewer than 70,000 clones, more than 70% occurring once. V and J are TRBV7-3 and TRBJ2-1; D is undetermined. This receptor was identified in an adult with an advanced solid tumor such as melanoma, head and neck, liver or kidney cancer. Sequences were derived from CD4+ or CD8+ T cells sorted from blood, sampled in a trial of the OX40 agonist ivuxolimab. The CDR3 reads CASSSGPKGEQFF. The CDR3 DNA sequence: TGTGCCAGCAGCTCGGGCCCCAAGGGTGAGCAGTTCTTC.